A selection of T cell receptor beta chains follows, all from one sample in a study of technical replicates of blood from a few donors. The data were produced by immunoSEQ multiplex PCR, yet TCRdb's version contains in-frame clones alone and is incomplete. This table has about 72,000 clones, around 95% appearing once. Sequences were obtained from T cells isolated from PBMCs. These receptors were obtained from a human donor in good health. CDR3s include the opening cysteine and the closing phenylalanine or tryptophan. The order of the fields is CDR3 DNA, CDR3 protein, J gene, clone size, V gene, D gene. The D gene is left open where the match is weak. Clone size is shown for a subset of rows, as once, few, many or a class of expanded clone.

cdr3_nt: TGTGCCAGCAGGGGACTAGCGGGAGCGGGCAATGAGCAGTTCTTC; cdr3_aa: CASRGLAGAGNEQFF; j_call: TRBJ2-1; clone_size: .; v_call: TRBV6-5; d_call: TRBD2
cdr3_nt: TGTGCCAGCAGCTTGGACAGGGGCAGCTATGGCTACACCTTC; cdr3_aa: CASSLDRGSYGYTF; j_call: TRBJ1-2; clone_size: .; v_call: TRBV5-4; d_call: TRBD1
cdr3_nt: TGTGCCAGCAGCGAGGAGGACAGGGGAGGATCCTACGAGCAGTACTTC; cdr3_aa: CASSEEDRGGSYEQYF; j_call: TRBJ2-7; clone_size: .; v_call: TRBV9; d_call: TRBD1
cdr3_nt: TGTGCCACCAGCGGCGGGACAGGGGTCTCTGGAAACACCATATATTTT; cdr3_aa: CATSGGTGVSGNTIYF; j_call: TRBJ1-3; clone_size: .; v_call: TRBV15; d_call: TRBD1
cdr3_nt: TGTGCCAGCAGTGGCTACAGGGGCGAGCAGTTCTTC; cdr3_aa: CASSGYRGEQFF; j_call: TRBJ2-1; clone_size: .; v_call: TRBV25-1; d_call: TRBD1
cdr3_nt: TGTGCCAGCAGCTTAGACCCGGGGGAGCGCGAGCAGTACTTC; cdr3_aa: CASSLDPGEREQYF; j_call: TRBJ2-7; clone_size: .; v_call: TRBV7-8; d_call: .
cdr3_nt: TGTGCCAGCAGTGAGGAGCTGAATGAGCAGTTCTTC; cdr3_aa: CASSEELNEQFF; j_call: TRBJ2-1; clone_size: .; v_call: TRBV2; d_call: .
cdr3_nt: TGCGCCAGCAGCCAAGGGGAGGGCCCATCGGAGACCCAGTACTTC; cdr3_aa: CASSQGEGPSETQYF; j_call: TRBJ2-5; clone_size: .; v_call: TRBV4-1; d_call: TRBD2
cdr3_nt: TGTGCCAGCAGCGTAGGGGGACAGGCTAATGGCTACACCTTC; cdr3_aa: CASSVGGQANGYTF; j_call: TRBJ1-2; clone_size: once; v_call: TRBV9; d_call: TRBD1
cdr3_nt: TGTGCCTGGAGTGTCGGGCAAGCGGGGTACCAAGAGACCCAGTACTTC; cdr3_aa: CAWSVGQAGYQETQYF; j_call: TRBJ2-5; clone_size: .; v_call: TRBV30; d_call: TRBD2
cdr3_nt: TGCGCCAGCAGCCCCGGGACAGGGAGCACCGGGGAGCTGTTTTTT; cdr3_aa: CASSPGTGSTGELFF; j_call: TRBJ2-2; clone_size: few; v_call: TRBV5-1; d_call: TRBD1